The clone carrying this TCR beta chain has a count of ten or more. What it binds is not known. TCRdb re-derived calls from the 5' RACE reads in MiXCR, one entry per CDR3 protein. This sample has around 210,000 distinct CDR3 sequences, with 7% to 10% found just once. This sample was taken from a study of CD8 T cells in ankylosing spondylitis. General study points: Ankylosing spondylitis blood seemed to carry a telltale TCR beta motif made of under 10 highly homologous variants.

Sequencing input: blood, either unsorted or a sorted T cell fraction (not recorded which). This sequence was found in a female donor with ankylosing spondylitis or in good health (not recorded which).

This CDR3 is CAPDVPPLHF. CDR3 in DNA: TGTGCCCCTGATGTGCCACCCCTCCACTTT. The chain is built from TRBV6-2 or TRBV6-3 and TRBJ1-6; D is uncertain. CDR3 length: 10 residues. V shed 11 bases and J shed 11 bases, with 10 bases lying between them. Germline lookup yields CDR1 MNHEY and CDR2 SVGEGT.